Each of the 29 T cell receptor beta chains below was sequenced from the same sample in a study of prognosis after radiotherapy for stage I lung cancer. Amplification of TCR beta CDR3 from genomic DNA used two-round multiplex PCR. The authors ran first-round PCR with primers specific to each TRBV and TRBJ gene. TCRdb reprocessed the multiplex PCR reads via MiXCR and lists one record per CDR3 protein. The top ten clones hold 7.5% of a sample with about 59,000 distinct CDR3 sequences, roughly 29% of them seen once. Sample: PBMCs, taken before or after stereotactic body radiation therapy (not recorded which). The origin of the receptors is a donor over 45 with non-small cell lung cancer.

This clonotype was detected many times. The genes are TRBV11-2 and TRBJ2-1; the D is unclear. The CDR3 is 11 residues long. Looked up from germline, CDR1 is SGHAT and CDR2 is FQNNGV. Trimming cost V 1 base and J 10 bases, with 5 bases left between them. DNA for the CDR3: TGTGCCAGCAGCTTAGGTCGGGAGCAGTTCTTC. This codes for CASSLGREQFF.

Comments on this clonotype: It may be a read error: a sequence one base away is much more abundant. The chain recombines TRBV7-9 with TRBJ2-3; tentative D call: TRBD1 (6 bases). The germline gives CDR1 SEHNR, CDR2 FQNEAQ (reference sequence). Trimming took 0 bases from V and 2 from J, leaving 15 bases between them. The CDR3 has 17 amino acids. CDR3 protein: CASSLADRSSFTDTQYF. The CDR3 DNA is TGTGCCAGCAGCTTAGCTGACAGGTCATCATTCACAGATACGCAGTATTTT.

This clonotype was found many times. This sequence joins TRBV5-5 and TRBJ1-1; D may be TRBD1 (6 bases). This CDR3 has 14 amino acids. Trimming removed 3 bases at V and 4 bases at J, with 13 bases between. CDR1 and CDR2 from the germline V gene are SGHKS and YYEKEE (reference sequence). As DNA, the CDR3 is TGTGCCAGCAGCTCCAGGGGAAAAAGCACTGAAGCTTTCTTT. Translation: CASSSRGKSTEAFF.

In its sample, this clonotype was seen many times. Here the CDR3 reads CSARDRGRSSTEAFF. The CDR3 region has the DNA TGCAGTGCTAGAGACAGGGGGCGCTCGTCCACTGAAGCTTTCTTT. The chain combines TRBV20-1 with TRBJ1-1; 8 bases line up with TRBD1. Germline assignment: CDR1 DFQATT and CDR2 SNEGSKA (reference sequence). CDR3 length equals 15 residues. With V trimmed by 0 bases and J by 4 bases, 7 bases remained unmatched.

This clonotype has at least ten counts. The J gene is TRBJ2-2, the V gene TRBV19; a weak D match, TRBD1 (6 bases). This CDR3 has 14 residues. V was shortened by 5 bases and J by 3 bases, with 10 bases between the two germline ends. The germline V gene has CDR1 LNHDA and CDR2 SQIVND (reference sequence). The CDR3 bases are TGTGCCAGTAGTGAGGACAGTGACACCGGGGAGCTGTTTTTT. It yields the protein CASSEDSDTGELFF.

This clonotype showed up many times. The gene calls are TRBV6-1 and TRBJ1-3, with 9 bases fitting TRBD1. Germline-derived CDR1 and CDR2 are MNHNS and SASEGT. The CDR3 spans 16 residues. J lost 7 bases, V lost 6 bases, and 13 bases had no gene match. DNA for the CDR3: TGTGCCAGCAGCCGTCAGGACAGGGGCACCGGGAACACCATATATTTT. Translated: CASSRQDRGTGNTIYF.

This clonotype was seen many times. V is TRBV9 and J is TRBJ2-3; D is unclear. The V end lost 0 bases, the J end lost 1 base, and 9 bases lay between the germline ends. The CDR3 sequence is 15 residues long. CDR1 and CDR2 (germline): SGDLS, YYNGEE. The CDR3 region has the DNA TGTGCCAGCAGCGTAGACTACACTCGCACAGATACGCAGTATTTT. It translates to CASSVDYTRTDTQYF.

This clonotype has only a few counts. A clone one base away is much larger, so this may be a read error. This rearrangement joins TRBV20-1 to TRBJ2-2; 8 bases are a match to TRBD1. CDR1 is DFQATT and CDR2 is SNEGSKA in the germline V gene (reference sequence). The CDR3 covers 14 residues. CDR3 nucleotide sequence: TGCAGTGCTAAAAGGACAGGGCGAACCGGGGAGCTGCTTTTT. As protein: CSAKRTGRTGELLF.

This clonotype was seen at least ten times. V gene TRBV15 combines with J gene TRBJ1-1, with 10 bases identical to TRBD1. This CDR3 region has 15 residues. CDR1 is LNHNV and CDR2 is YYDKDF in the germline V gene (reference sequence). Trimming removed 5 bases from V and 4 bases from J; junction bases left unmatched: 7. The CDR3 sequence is CATSGGQGGFTEAFF. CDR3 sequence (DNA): TGTGCCACCAGCGGAGGACAGGGGGGTTTCACTGAAGCTTTCTTT.

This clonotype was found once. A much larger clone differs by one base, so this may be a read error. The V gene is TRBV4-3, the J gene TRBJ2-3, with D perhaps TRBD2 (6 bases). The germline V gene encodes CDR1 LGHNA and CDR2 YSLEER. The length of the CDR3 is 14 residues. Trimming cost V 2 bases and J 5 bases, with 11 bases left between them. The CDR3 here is CASSQYNGRDTQYF. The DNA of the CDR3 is TGCGCCAGCAGCCAATATAACGGGAGAGATACGCAGTATTTT.

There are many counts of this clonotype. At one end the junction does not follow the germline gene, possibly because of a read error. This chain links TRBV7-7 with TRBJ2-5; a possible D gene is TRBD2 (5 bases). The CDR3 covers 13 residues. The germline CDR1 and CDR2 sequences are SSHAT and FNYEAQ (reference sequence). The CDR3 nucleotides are TGTGCTAGCAGCGGAGGAGTCCAAGAGACCCAGTACTTC. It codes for CASSGGVQETQYF.

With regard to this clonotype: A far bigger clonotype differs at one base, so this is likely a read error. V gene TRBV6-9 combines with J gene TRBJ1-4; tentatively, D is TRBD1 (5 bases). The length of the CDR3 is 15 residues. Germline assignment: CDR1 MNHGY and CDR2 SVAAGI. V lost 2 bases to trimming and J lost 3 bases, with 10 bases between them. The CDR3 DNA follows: TGTGCCAGCAGTTATGTAGGGACGGCTAATGAAAAACTGTTTTTT. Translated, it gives CASSYVGTANEKLFF.

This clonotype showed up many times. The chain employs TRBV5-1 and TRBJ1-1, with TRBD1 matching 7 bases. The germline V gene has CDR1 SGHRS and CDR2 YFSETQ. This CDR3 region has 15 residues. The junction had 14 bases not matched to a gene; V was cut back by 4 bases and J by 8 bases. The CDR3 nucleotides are TGCGCCAGCAGCCCCGATGGGGACAGAAGAACGGAAGCTTTCTTT. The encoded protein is CASSPDGDRRTEAFF.

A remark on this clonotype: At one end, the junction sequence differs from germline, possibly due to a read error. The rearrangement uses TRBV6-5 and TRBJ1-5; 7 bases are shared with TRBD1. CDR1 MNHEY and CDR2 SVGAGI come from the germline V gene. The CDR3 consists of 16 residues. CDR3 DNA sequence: TGTGCCATCAGTTACCCCCAAGGACAGGGCAATCAGCCCCAGCATTTT. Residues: CAISYPQGQGNQPQHF.

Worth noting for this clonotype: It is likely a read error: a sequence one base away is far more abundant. Here the CDR3 reads CATSDRPGLASTDKQYF. The CDR3 DNA is TGTGCCACCAGTGACAGGCCGGGACTAGCATCGACAGATAAGCAGTATTTT. V usage is TRBV6-1 and J usage is TRBJ2-3; TRBD2 matches at 9 bases. This CDR3 has 17 amino acids. Germline V gene sequence: CDR1 MNHNS, CDR2 SASEGT.

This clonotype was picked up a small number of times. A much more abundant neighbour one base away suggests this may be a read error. The CDR3 DNA sequence: TGTGCCAGCAGGGCAGGGATCATGAACACTGAAGCTTTCTTT. It codes for CASRAGIMNTEAFF. The V and J genes are TRBV6-1 and TRBJ1-1, with a possible D match to TRBD1 (5 bases). Germline CDR1 is MNHNS and CDR2 is SASEGT. V was clipped by 6 bases and J by 0 bases, with 11 bases between them. The CDR3 runs to 14 residues.

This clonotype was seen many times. The CDR3 reads CAWSVPSFVGTQYF. The CDR3 DNA reads as TGTGCCTGGAGTGTACCGTCGTTTGTGGGGACCCAGTACTTC. This rearrangement joins TRBV30 to TRBJ2-5; D not certain. Germline CDR1 is GTSNPN and CDR2 is SVGIG (reference sequence). V gave up 0 bases and J gave up 7 bases, with 15 bases separating them. This CDR3 is 14 amino acids long.

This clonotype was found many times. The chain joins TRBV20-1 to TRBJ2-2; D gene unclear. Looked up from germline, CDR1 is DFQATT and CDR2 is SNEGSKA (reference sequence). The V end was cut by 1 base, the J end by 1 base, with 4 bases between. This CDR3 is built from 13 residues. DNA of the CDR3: TGCAGTGCTAGAGTGGTGAACACCGGGGAGCTGTTTTTT. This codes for CSARVVNTGELFF.

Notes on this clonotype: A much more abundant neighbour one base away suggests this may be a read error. CDR3 protein: CSSSLIAGNTEAFF. The CDR3 DNA reads TGTTCCAGCAGCTTGATTGCGGGGAACACTGAAGCTTTCTTT. The chain is built from TRBV5-4 and TRBJ1-1; no clear D gene. The CDR3 is 14 residues long. Germline CDR1 is SGHNT and CDR2 is YYREEE (reference sequence).

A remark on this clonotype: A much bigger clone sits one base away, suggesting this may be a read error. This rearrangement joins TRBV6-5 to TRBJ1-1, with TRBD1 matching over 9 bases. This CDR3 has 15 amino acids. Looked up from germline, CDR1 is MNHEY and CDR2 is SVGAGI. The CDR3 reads CASSLQGAGNAEVFF. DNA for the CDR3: TGTGCCAGCAGTTTACAGGGGGCTGGGAACGCTGAAGTTTTCTTT.

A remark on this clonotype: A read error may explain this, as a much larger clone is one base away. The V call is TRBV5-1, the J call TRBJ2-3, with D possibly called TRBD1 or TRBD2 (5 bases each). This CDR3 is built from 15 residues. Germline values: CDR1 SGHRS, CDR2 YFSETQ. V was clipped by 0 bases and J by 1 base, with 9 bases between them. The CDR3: CASSLGGLCTDTQYF. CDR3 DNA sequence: TGCGCCAGCAGCTTGGGGGGGTTGTGCACAGATACGCAGTATTTT.

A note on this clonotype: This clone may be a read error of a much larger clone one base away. The CDR3 reads CAISGTGGTEAFF. DNA for the CDR3: TGTGCCATCAGTGGGACAGGGGGCACTGAAGCTTTCTTT. The chain uses TRBV10-3 and TRBJ1-1; 10 nucleotides align to TRBD1. V shed 4 bases, J shed 4 bases, and the junction held 0 bases outside the gene matches. The CDR3 runs to 13 residues. CDR1 and CDR2 from the germline V gene are ENHRY and SYGVKD.

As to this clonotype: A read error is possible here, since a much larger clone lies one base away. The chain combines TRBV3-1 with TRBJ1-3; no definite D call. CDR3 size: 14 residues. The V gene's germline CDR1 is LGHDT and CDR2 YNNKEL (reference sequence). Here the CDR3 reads CASSQGLVGNTTYF. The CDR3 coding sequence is TGTGCCAGCAGCCAAGGGTTAGTTGGAAACACCACATATTTT.

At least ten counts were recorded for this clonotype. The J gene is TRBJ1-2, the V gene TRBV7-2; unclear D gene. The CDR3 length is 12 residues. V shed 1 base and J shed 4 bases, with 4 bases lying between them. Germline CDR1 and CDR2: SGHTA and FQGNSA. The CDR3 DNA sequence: TGTGCCAGCAGCTTAGGGGCCTATGGCTACACCTTC. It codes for CASSLGAYGYTF. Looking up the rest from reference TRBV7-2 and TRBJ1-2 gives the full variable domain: GAGVSQSPSNKVTEKGKDVELRCDPISGHTALYWYRQSLGQGLEFLIYFQGNSAPDKSGLPSDRFSAERTGGSVSTLTIQRTQQEDSAVYLCASSLGAYGYTFGSGTRLTVV.

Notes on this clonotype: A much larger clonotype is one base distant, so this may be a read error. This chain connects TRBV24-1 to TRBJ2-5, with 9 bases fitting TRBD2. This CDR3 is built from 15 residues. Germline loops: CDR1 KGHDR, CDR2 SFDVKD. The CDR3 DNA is TGTGCCACCAGTGTAGCTAAGGGCGGGGGGGAGACCGAGTACTTC. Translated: CATSVAKGGGETEYF.

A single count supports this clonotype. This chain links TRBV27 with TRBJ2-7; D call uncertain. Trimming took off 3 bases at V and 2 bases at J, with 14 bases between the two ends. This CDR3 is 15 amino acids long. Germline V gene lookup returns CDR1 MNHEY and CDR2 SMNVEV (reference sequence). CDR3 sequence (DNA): TGTGCCAGCAGTTTCCTATCGTGGGGTCCCTACGAGCAGTACTTC. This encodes CASSFLSWGPYEQYF.

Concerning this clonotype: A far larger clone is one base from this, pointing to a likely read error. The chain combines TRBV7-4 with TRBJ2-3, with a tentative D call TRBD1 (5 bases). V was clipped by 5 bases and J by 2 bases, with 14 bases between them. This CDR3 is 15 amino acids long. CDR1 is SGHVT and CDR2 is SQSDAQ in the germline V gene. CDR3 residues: CASSLGRADTDTQYF. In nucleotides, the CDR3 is TGTGCCAGCAGCCTCGGCAGGGCGGACACAGATACGCAGTATTTT. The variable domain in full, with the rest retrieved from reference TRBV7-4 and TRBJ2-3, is GAGVSQSPRYKVAKRGRDVALRCDSISGHVTLYWYRQTLGQGSEVLTYSQSDAQRDKSGRPSGRFSAERPERSVSTLKIQRTEQGDSAVYLCASSLGRADTDTQYFGPGTRLTVL.

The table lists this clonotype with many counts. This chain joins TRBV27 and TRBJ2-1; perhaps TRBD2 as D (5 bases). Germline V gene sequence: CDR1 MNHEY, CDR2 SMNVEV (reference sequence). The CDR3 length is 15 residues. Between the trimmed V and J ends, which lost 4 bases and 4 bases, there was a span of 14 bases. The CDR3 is CASSSDPGLYNEQFF. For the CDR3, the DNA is TGTGCCAGCAGTTCTGACCCGGGATTGTACAATGAGCAGTTCTTC.

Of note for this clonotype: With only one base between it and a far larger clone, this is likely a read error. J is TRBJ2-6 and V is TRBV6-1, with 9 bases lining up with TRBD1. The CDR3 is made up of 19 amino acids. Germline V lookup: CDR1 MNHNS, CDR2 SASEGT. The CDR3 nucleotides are TGTGCCAGCAGTTTGTCCCTCGACAGGGGGACCTCTGGGGCCAACGTCGTGACTTTC. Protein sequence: CASSLSLDRGTSGANVVTF.